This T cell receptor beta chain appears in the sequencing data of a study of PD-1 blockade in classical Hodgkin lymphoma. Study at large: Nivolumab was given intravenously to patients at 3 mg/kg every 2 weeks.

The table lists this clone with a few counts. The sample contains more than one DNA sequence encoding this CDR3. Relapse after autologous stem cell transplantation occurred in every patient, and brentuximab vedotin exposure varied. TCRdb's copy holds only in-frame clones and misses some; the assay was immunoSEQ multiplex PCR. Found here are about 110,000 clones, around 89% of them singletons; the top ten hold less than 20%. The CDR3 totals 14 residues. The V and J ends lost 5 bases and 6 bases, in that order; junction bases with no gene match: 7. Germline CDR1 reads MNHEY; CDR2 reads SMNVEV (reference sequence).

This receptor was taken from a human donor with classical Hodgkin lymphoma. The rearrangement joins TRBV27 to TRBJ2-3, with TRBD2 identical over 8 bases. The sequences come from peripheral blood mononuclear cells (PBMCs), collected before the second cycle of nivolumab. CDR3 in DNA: TGTGCCAGCAGTCCCGGACTAGCTTTGGATACGCAGTATTTT. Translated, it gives CASSPGLALDTQYF.